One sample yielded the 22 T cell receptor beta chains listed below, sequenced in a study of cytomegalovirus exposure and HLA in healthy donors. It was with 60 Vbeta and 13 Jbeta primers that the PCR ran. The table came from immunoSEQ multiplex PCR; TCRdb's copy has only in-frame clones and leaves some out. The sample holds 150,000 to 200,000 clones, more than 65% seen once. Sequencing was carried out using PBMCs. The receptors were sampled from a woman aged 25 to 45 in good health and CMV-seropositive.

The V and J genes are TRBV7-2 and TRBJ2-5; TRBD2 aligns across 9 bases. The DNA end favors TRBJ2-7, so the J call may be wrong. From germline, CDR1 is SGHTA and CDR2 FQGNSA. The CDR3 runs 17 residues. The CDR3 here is CASSSRGSGRRSYEQYF. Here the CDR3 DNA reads TGTGCCAGCAGCTCCCGAGGTAGCGGGAGACGCTCCTACGAGCAGTACTTC.

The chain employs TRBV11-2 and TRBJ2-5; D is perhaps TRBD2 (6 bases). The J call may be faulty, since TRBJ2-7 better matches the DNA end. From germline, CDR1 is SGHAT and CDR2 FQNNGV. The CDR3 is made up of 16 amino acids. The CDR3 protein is CASSPRWGLDDYEQYF. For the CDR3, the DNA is TGTGCCAGCAGCCCCAGGTGGGGACTTGACGACTACGAGCAGTACTTC.

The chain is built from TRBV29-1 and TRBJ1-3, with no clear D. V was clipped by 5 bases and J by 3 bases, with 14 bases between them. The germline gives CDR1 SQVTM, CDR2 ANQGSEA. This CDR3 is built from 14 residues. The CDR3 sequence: CSVLLGRRGNTIYF. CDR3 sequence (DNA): TGCAGCGTTCTATTAGGCAGGCGTGGAAACACCATATATTTT.

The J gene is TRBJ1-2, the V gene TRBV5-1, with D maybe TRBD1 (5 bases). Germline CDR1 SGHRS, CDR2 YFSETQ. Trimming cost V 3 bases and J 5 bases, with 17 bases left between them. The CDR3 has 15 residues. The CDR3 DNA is TGCGCCAGCAGCTCCTCCGGGGGGGGGAGGTATGGCTACACCTTC. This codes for CASSSSGGGRYGYTF.

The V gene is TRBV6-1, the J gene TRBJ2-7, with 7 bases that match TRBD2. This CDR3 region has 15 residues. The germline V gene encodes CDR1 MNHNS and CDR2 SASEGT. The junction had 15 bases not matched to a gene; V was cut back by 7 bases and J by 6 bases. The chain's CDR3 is CASTRFRMGGSEQYF. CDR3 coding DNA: TGTGCCAGCACCCGGTTCAGGATGGGGGGGAGCGAGCAGTACTTC.

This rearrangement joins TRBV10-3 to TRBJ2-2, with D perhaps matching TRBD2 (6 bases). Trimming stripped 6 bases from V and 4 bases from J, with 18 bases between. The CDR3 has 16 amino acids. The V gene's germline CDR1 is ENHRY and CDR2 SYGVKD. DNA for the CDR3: TGTGCCATCAGGCGGGATAGCGGATCGGGCACCGGGGAGCTGTTTTTT. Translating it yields CAIRRDSGSGTGELFF.

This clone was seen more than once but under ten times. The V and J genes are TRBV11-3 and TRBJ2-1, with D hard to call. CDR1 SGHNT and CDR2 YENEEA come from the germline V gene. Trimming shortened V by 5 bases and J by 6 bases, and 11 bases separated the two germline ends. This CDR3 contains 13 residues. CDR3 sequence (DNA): TGTGCCAGCAGCGGTTATGAGTCCAATGAGCAGTTCTTC. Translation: CASSGYESNEQFF.

The CDR3 DNA reads TGCGCCAGCGGTTCCGGGACAGGGAACGGATTAGATGGCTACACCTTC. This gives the protein CASGSGTGNGLDGYTF. The chain uses TRBV5-1 and TRBJ1-2; TRBD1 matches at 9 bases. The CDR3 spans 16 residues. The junction had 16 bases not matched to a gene; V was cut back by 7 bases and J by 6 bases. Looked up from germline, CDR1 is SGHRS and CDR2 is YFSETQ.

This chain's CDR3 is CASRLPAMRRSTDTQYF. The CDR3 DNA sequence: TGTGCAAGTCGCTTACCCGCGATGAGGAGAAGCACAGATACGCAGTATTTT. The chain uses TRBV12-2 and TRBJ2-3; TRBD2 reflects the table's D call only, with no check against the DNA. TRBV12-2 is a pseudogene locus. This CDR3 has 17 amino acids.

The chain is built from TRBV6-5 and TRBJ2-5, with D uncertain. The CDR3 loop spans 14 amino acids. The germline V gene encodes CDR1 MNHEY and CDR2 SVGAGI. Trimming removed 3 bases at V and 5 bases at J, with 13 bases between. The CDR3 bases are TGTGCCAGCAGTTATCTGGGCAGGCTGGAGACCCAGTACTTC. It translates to CASSYLGRLETQYF.

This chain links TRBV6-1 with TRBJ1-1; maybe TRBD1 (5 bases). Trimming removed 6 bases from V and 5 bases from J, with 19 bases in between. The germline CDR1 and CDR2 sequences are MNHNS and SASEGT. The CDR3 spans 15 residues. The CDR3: CASSPPGVGGTEAFF. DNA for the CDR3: TGTGCCAGCAGCCCCCCGGGGGTCGGGGGAACTGAAGCTTTCTTT.

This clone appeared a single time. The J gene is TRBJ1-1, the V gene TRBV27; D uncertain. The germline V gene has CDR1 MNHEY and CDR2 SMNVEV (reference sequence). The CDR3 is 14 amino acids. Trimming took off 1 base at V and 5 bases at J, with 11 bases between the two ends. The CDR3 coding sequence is TGTGCCAGCAGTTTATTAGCTTTCAGAACTGAAGCTTTCTTT. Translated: CASSLLAFRTEAFF.

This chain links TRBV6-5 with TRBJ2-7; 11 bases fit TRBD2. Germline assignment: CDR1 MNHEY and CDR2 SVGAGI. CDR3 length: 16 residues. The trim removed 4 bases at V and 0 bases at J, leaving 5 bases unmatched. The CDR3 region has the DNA TGTGCCAGCAGTTCCAGGACTAGCGGGTACTCCTACGAGCAGTACTTC. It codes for CASSSRTSGYSYEQYF.

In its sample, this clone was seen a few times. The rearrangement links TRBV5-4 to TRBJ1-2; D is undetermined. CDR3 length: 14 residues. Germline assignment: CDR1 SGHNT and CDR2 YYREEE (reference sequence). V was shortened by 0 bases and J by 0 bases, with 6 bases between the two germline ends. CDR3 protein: CASSLDGANYGYTF. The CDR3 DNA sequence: TGTGCCAGCAGCTTGGACGGTGCTAACTATGGCTACACCTTC. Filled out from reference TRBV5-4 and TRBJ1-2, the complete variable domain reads ETGVTQSPTHLIKTRGQQVTLRCSSQSGHNTVSWYQQALGQGPQFIFQYYREEENGRGNFPPRFSGLQFPNYSSELNVNALELDDSALYLCASSLDGANYGYTFGSGTRLTVV.

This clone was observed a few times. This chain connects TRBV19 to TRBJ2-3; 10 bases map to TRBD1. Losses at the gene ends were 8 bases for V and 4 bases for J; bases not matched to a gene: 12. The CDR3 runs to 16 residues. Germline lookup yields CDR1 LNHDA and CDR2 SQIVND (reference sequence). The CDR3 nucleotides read TGTGCCAGTCGTGCCGGCCGGGACAGGGGTTCAGATACGCAGTATTTT. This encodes CASRAGRDRGSDTQYF.

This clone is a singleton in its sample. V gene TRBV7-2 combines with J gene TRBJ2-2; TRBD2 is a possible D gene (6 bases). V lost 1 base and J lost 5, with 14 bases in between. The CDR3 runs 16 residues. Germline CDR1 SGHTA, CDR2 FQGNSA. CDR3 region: CASSLVWVGRTGELFF. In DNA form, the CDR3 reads TGTGCCAGCAGCTTAGTCTGGGTCGGGAGAACCGGGGAGCTGTTTTTT.

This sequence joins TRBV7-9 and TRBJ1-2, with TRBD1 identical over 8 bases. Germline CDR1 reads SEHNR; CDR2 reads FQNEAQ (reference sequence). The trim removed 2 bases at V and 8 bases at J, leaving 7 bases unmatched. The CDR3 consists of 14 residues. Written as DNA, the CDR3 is TGTGCCAGCAGCTTAACCTTTACAGGGGGAGGCTACACCTTC. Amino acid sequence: CASSLTFTGGGYTF.

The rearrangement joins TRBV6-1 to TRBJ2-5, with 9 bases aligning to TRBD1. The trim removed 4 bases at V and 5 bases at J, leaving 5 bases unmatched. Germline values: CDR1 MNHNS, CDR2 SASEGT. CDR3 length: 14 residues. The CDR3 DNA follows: TGTGCCAGCAGTGCTGGGACAGGGTCGGAGACCCAGTACTTC. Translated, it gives CASSAGTGSETQYF.

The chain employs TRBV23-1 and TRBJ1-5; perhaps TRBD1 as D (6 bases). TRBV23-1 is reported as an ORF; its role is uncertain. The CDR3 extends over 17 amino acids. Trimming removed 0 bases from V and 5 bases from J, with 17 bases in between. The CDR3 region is CASSQSGWTAKDQPQHF. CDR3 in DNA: TGCGCCAGCAGTCAATCAGGCTGGACAGCGAAGGATCAGCCCCAGCATTTT.

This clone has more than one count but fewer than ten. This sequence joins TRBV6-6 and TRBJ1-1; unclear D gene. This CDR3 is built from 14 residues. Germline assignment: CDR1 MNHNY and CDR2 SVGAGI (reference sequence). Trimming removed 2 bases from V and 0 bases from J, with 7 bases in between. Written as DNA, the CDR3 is TGTGCCAGCAGTTACACCCTAGTGAACACTGAAGCTTTCTTT. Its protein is CASSYTLVNTEAFF.

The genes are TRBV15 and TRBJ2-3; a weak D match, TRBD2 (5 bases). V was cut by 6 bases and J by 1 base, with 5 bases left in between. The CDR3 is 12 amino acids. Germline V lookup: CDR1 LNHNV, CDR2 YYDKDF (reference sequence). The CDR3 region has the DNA TGTGCCACCAGGGGAGGCACAGATACGCAGTATTTT. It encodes CATRGGTDTQYF.

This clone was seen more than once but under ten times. The CDR3 is CASSPIPPSEVSNQPQHF. The CDR3 DNA is TGTGCCAGCAGCCCAATCCCCCCCTCAGAGGTTAGCAATCAGCCCCAGCATTTT. V usage is TRBV7-2 and J usage is TRBJ1-5; D is uncertain. V shed 5 bases and J shed 0 bases, with 20 bases lying between them. Germline values: CDR1 SGHTA, CDR2 FQGNSA. The CDR3 totals 18 residues.